This record looks at one T cell receptor (beta chain) sequence and its context. This receptor's antigen is unknown. No much larger clonotype is one base removed from it; base qualities were not supplied. The record originates from a study of blood T cell repertoires in COVID-19 (TCRdb year 2020). Background on the whole study: Samples covering the acute and convalescent phases of COVID-19 were provided by collaborators in the United States, Italy and Spain. The material from the prospective study consisted of cDNA or gDNA derived from T cells, B-cell-depleted T cells, or PBMCs. The dataset comprised deeply sampled blood TCRbeta repertoires from subjects exposed to, actively infected with, or recovered from COVID-19. The repertoires were made available in a free public database intended to serve as a resource for research on the immune response to SARS-CoV-2. The samples were drawn from the first 160 participants of the ongoing ImmuneRACE study and from some 1,300 subjects provided by 6 global collaborators. The sample metadata nearly always contained a de-identified subject ID, COVID-19 status, age in years and sex. Where available, HLA class I and class II types were obtained from metadata supplied by the sample provider rather than from assay-based typing. The research as a whole found: The amount of clinical and demographic metadata varied by source and participant and was provided uncurated.

The CDR3 numbers 13 residues from cysteine through phenylalanine. CDR3 DNA is the only sequence kept; it has 39 bases, read in frame from the first base. V is trimmed back by 4 bases and J by 5 bases, and the junction contains 2 bases that no gene match accounts for. Via the germline V gene, CDR1 is MRHNA and CDR2 SNTAGT. The collaborating institutions used their own protocols to collect whole blood in K2EDTA tubes. Collaborator samples were shipped for TCRbeta analysis as frozen whole blood, isolated PBMCs, or DNA extracted from either sample type. TCRbeta CDR3 regions were amplified from genomic DNA by means of the immunoSEQ Assay, a bias-controlled multiplex PCR. Processing in the source paper ran as follows. Within the assay, amplification of reference gene primers was used to estimate how many nucleated cells each sample contained. Sequence reads were collapsed and filtered to measure the absolute abundance of every unique TCRbeta CDR3 rearrangement. For each sample, productive Simpson clonality was calculated by taking the square root of Simpson's diversity index across productive rearrangements. In TCRdb, the immuneACCESS table is reduced to in-frame sequences with V and J assigned. These tables do not hold every clone; where another copy was compared, an unresolved V gene accounts for under half, and the others remain unexplained. That table supplies the V and J calls and clone size; D and trimming were determined from the DNA. Here the sample has about 24,000 clones; roughly 89% occur a single time. Of the sample, 9% to 15% is held by the ten largest clones.

The V gene is TRBV6-4 and the J gene is TRBJ2-5, and 9 junctional nucleotides match TRBD1. The material sequenced was peripheral blood. This sequence originates from an elderly woman with active or convalescent COVID-19. CDR3 reads: CASSGDRDETQYF. The DNA sequence is as follows: TGTGCCAGCAGTGGGGACAGGGATGAGACCCAGTACTTC.